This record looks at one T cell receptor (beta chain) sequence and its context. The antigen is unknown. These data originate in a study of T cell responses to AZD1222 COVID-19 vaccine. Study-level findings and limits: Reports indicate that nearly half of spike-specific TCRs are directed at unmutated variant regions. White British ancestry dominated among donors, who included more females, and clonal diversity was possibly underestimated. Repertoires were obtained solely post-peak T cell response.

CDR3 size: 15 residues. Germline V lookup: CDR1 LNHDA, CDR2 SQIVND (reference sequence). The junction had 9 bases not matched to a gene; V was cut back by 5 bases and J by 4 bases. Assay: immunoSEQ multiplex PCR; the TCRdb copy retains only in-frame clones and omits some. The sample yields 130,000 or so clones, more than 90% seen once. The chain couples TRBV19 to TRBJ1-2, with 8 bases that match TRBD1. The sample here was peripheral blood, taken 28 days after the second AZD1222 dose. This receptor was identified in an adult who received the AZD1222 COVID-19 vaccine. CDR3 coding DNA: TGTGCCAGTAGTGTCCGGAACAGGGGGGGCTATGGCTACACCTTC. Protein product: CASSVRNRGGYGYTF.